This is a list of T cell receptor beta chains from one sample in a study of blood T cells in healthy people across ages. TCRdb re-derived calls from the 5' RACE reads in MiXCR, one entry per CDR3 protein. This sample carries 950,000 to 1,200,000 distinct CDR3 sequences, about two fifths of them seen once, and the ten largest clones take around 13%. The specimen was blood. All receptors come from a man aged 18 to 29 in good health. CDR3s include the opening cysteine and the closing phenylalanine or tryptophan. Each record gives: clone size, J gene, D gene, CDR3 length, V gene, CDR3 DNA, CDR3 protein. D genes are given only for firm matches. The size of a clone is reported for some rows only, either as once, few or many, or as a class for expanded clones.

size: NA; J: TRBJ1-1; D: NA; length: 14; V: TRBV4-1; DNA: TGCGCCAGCAGCCAAGAGAAGGTAAACACTGAAGCTTTCTTT; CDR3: CASSQEKVNTEAFF
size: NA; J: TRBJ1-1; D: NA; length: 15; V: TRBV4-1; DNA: TGCGCCAGCAGCCAGGGGCAAACAGGGAGCACTGAAGCTTTCTTT; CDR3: CASSQGQTGSTEAFF
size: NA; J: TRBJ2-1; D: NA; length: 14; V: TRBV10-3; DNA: TGTGCCATCAGTGTTGGGGGGGGCAGCGATGAGCAGTTCTTC; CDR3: CAISVGGGSDEQFF
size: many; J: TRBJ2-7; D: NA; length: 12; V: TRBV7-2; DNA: TGTGCCAGCAGCCACGATACATACGAGCAGTACTTC; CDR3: CASSHDTYEQYF
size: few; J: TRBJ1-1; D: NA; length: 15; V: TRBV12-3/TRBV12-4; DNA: TGTGCCAGCAGCCCAGACAGCCCCCGTGACACTGAAGCTTTCTTT; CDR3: CASSPDSPRDTEAFF
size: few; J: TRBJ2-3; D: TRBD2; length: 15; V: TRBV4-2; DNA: TGTGCCAGCAGCCAACCGACTAGCGGCATAGATACGCAGTATTTT; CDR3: CASSQPTSGIDTQYF
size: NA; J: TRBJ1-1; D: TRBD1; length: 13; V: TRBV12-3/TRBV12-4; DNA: TGTGCCAGCAGGGGGGACAGAACACTGAATGCTTTCTTT; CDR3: CASRGDRTLNAFF
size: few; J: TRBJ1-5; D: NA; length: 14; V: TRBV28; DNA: TGTGCCAGCAGTTCTGGGACCGGGGCAAAGCCCCAGCATTTT; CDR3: CASSSGTGAKPQHF
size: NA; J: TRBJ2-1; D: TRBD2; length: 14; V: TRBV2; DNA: TGTGCCAGCAGAAGAAGCGGGGGGGCTAATGGGCAGTTCTTC; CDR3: CASRRSGGANGQFF
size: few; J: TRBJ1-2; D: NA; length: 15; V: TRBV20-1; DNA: TGCAGTGCTAGAGTCCGAGAGACGGAAGCCTATGGCTACACCTTC; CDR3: CSARVRETEAYGYTF
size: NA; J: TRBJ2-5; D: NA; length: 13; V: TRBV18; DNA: TGTGCCAGCTCACCACCGGTAGAAGAGACCCAGTACTTC; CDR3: CASSPPVEETQYF
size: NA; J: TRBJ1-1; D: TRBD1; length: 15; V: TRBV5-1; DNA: TGCGCCAGCAGCTTGGAGCCGGCAGGGGGGACTGAAGCTTTCTTT; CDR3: CASSLEPAGGTEAFF
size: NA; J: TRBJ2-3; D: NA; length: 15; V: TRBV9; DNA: TGTGCCAGCAGCGTAAGCGGAGATAGCACAGATACGCAGTATTTT; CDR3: CASSVSGDSTDTQYF
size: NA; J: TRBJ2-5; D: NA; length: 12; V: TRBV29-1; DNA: TGCAGCGTTGTTTCCCCCCCGACGGCCCAGTACTTC; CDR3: CSVVSPPTAQYF
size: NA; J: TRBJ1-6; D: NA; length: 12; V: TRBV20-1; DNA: TGCAGTGCTAGTGAAAATAATTCACCCCTCCACTTT; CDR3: CSASENNSPLHF
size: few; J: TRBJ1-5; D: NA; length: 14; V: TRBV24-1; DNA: TGTGCCACCAGTGATAGTCAGGGGTTCCAGCCCCAGCATTTT; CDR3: CATSDSQGFQPQHF
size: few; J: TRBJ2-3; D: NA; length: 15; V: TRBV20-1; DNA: TGCAGTGCTAGAGAGGAGGGGCGTTATGCAGATACGCAGTATTTT; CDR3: CSAREEGRYADTQYF
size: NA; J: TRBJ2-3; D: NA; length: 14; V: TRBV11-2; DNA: TGTGCCAGCAGCTTAGCACTTTCAACGAATACGCAGTATTTT; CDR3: CASSLALSTNTQYF
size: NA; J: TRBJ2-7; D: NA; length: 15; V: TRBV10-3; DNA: TGTGCCATCAGTGACAATATGGCAGGGACCGGCGAGCAGTACTTC; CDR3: CAISDNMAGTGEQYF
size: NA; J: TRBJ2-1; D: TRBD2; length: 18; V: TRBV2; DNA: TGTGCCAGCAGTGAAGGGGCGGGAATGGCGGGGGGACTCAATGAGCAGTTCTTC; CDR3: CASSEGAGMAGGLNEQFF
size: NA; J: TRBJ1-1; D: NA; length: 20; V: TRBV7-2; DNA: TGTGCCAGCAGCTTAGGGGGAGAGAGGGTTGGTTTCGGTCTGTACACTGAAGCTTTCTTT; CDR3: CASSLGGERVGFGLYTEAFF
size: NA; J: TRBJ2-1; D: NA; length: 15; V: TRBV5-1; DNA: TGCGCCAGCAGCTGGAGCGTTACAGGGACTAATGAGCAGTTCTTC; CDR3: CASSWSVTGTNEQFF
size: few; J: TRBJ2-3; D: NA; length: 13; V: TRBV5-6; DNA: TGTGCCAGCCAAGGGGGGCGTACAGATACGCAGTATTTT; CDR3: CASQGGRTDTQYF
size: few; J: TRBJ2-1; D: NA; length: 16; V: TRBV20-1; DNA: TGCAGTGCTAGAGATCCACGGGGACTGCTACAAGAGACCCAGTTCTTC; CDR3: CSARDPRGLLQETQFF
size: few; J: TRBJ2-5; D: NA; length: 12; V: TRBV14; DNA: TGTGCCAGCAGCCAAAGCCCAGAGACCCAGTACTTC; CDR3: CASSQSPETQYF
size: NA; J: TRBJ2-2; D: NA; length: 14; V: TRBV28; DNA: TGTGCCAGCAAATCGGCGGGGAACACCGGGGAGCTGTTTTTT; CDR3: CASKSAGNTGELFF
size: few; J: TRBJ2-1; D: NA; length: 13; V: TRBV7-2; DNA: TGTGCCAGCAGCGCCACTTACTACAATGAGCAGTTCTTC; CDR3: CASSATYYNEQFF
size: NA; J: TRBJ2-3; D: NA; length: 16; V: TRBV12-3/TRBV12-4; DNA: TGTGCCAGCAGTCCCCTACAGGGATTGGGGGCAGATACGCAGTATTTT; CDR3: CASSPLQGLGADTQYF
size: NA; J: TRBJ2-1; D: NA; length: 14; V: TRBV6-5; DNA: TGTGCCAGCAGTTCCTCAGGGGTGCGTTACGAGCAGTTCTTC; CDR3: CASSSSGVRYEQFF
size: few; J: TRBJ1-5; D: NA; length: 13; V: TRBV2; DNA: TGTGCCAGCAGGACGGACGTAAATCAGCCCCAGCATTTT; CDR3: CASRTDVNQPQHF
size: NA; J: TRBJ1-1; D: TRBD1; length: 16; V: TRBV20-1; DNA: TGCAGTGCTCACCCCCGAGGACAGGGTGGTGACACTGAAGCTTTCTTT; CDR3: CSAHPRGQGGDTEAFF
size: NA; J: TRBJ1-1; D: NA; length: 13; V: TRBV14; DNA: TGTGCCAGCAGCCAAGTTTTAGGAGGGCCAGCTTTCTTT; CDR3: CASSQVLGGPAFF
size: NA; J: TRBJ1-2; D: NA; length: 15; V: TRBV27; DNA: TGTGCCAGCAGTTTATTTGGACAGTGGTACTATGGCTACACCTTC; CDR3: CASSLFGQWYYGYTF
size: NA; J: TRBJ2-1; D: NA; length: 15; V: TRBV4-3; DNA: TGCGCCAGCAGCCAAGATTGGAGCACATCCTACGAGCAGTTCTTC; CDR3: CASSQDWSTSYEQFF
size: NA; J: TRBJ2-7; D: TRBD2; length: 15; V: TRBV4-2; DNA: TGTGCCAGCAGCCGCGGACTAGCGGGGGACAATGAGCAGTACTTC; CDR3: CASSRGLAGDNEQYF
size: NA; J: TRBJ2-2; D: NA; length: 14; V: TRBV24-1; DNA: TGTGCCACTGAATCCGGGAAGAACACCGGGGAGCTGTTTTTT; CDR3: CATESGKNTGELFF
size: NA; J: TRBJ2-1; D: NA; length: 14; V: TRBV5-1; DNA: TGCGCCAGCCGCCCGGGCCAGACCTACACTGAGCAGTTCTTC; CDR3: CASRPGQTYTEQFF
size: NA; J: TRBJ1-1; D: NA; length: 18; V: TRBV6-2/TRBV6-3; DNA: TGTGCCAGCAGTTCGACAAAGGGGCGCACGGTCATGAACACTGAAGCTTTCTTT; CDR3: CASSSTKGRTVMNTEAFF
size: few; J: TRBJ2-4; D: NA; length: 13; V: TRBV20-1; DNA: TGCAGTGCTAGAGATGGCAGGGTGCGCATTCAGTACTTC; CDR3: CSARDGRVRIQYF
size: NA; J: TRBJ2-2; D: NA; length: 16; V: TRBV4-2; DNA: TGTGCCAGCAGCCCCATAGGGGGGGCCGACACCGGGGAGCTGTTTTTT; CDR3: CASSPIGGADTGELFF
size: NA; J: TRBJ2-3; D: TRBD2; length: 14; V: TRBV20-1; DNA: TGCAGTGCTCTGACTAGCGTGGAGAAAGATACGCAGTATTTT; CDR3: CSALTSVEKDTQYF
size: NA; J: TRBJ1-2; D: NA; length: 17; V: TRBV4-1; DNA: TGCGCCAACAGCCAAGTTGTAAGGGACATTGATCCCTATGGCTACACCTTC; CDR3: CANSQVVRDIDPYGYTF
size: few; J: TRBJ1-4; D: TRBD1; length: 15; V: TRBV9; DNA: TGTGCCAGCAGCGCCCAGGGGGACAGGAATGAAAAACTGTTTTTT; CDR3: CASSAQGDRNEKLFF
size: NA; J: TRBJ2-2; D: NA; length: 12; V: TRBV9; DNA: TGTGTCGGTGAGAGTATGACCGGGGAGCTGTTTTTT; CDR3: CVGESMTGELFF
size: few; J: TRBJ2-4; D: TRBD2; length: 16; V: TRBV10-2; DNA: TGCGCCAGCAGTGACCGGCTAGCGGGGGCCCGAAACATTCAGTACTTC; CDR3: CASSDRLAGARNIQYF
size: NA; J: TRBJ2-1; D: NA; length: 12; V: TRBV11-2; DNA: TGTGCCAGCAGCCCTGAGGAGGGAAAGCAGTTCTTC; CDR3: CASSPEEGKQFF
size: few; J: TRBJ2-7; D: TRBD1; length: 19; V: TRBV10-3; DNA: TGTGCCATCAGTGCAACAGGGGGCGTAGGAAAAATTCGGATATACGAGCAGTACTTC; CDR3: CAISATGGVGKIRIYEQYF
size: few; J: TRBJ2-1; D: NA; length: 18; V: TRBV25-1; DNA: TGTGCCAGCAGTGAAGCCGTCGGTGGGAAACGTTCCTACAATGAGCAGTTCTTC; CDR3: CASSEAVGGKRSYNEQFF
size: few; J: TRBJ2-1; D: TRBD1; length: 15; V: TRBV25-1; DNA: TGTGCCAGCAACTCGGACAGGGGGCCCTACAATGAGCAGTTCTTC; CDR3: CASNSDRGPYNEQFF
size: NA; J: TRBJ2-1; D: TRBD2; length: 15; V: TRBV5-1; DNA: TGCGCCAGCAGCTTACCGGGACTAGAAGGCAATGAGCAGTTCTTC; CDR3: CASSLPGLEGNEQFF
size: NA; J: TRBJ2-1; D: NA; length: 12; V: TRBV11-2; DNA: TGTGTCAGCAGCTTAGTGCGCGGTGAGCAGTTCTTC; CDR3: CVSSLVRGEQFF
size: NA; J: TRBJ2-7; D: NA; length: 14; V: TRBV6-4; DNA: TGTGCCAGCAGTGAGGGGGCTTGGCCCTACGAGCAGTACTTC; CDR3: CASSEGAWPYEQYF
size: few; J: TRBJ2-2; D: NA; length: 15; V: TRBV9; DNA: TGTGCCAGCAGCCCCCGGACTACTCAGGGCGGGGAGCTGTTTTTT; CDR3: CASSPRTTQGGELFF
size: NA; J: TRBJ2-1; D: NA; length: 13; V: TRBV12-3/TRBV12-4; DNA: TGTGCCAGCAGGACCCGACTTTCCAATGAGCAGTTCTTC; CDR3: CASRTRLSNEQFF
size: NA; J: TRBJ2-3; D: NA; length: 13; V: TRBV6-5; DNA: TGTGCCAGCAGTTACTCGATGTCAGATACGCAGTATTTT; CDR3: CASSYSMSDTQYF
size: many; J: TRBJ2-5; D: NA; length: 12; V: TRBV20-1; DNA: TGCAGTGCTAGTCGGGAAATAGGGACCCAGTACTTC; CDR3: CSASREIGTQYF
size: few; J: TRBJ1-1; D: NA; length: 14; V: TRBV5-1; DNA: TGCGCCAGCAGCTTGAAAGGGCTCCTCACGGAAGCTTTCTTT; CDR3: CASSLKGLLTEAFF